Sequencing of this TCR beta chain was carried out in a study of blood T cell repertoires in COVID-19. V was shortened by 5 bases and J by 13 bases, with 14 bases between the two germline ends. CDR1 and CDR2 from the germline V gene are SEHNR and FQNEAQ (reference sequence). This CDR3 has 11 amino acids. Method: immunoSEQ multiplex PCR; TCRdb's copy keeps in-frame clones and lacks some. The sample includes about 120,000 clones, roughly nine tenths of them seen just once. The specimen was peripheral blood. This TCR came from a man aged 65 to 85 with active or convalescent COVID-19. This chain uses TRBV7-9 with TRBJ2-5; D may be TRBD1 (6 bases). The chain's CDR3 is CASSPGQLTYF. The CDR3 DNA reads as TGTGCCAGCAGCCCTGGACAGTTAACGTACTTC.